The 17 T cell receptor beta chains given below trace back to one sample, sequenced in a study of blood T cell repertoires in COVID-19. The protocol was immunoSEQ multiplex PCR, while the TCRdb copy is restricted to in-frame clones and leaves out a portion. The data contain more than 200,000 clones, 81% of them singletons. Sequences were obtained from peripheral blood. These receptors all come from an elderly woman with acute or convalescent COVID-19.

This chain connects TRBV5-4 to TRBJ2-3, with TRBD1 identical over 9 bases. V gave up 2 bases and J gave up 6 bases; unmatched junction bases: 10. There are 16 residues in the CDR3. Germline lookup yields CDR1 SGHNT and CDR2 YYREEE (reference sequence). CDR3 in amino acids: CASSLVRGTGSDTQYF. The CDR3, as DNA: TGTGCCAGCAGCTTAGTGCGCGGGACAGGGTCGGATACGCAGTATTTT.

The chain couples TRBV18 to TRBJ1-2; 8 nucleotides match TRBD1. V gave up 0 bases and J gave up 7 bases; unmatched junction bases: 7. Germline V gene sequence: CDR1 KGHSH, CDR2 LQKENI. The CDR3 runs to 15 residues. The CDR3 nucleotides are TGTGCCAGCTCACCACCGGTGGACAGGGTCCGTGGCTACACCTTC. Translated, it gives CASSPPVDRVRGYTF.

V and J are TRBV6-1 and TRBJ1-5; unclear D gene. V lost 2 bases, J lost 5 bases, and 4 bases lay in between. The CDR3 length is 12 residues. Per the germline V gene, CDR1 is MNHNS and CDR2 is SASEGT. CDR3 loop: CASSELDQPQHF. The CDR3 DNA sequence: TGTGCCAGCAGTGAATTAGATCAGCCCCAGCATTTT.

The chain employs TRBV25-1 and TRBJ2-4; 12 nucleotides agree with TRBD1. V was clipped by 1 base and J by 0 bases; unmatched bases: 4. The CDR3 totals 18 residues. CDR1 MGHDK and CDR2 SYGVNS come from the germline V gene. The CDR3 here is CASSESRDRGLAKNIQYF. In DNA, the CDR3 is TGTGCCAGCAGTGAATCCCGGGACAGGGGGCTAGCCAAAAACATTCAGTACTTC.

V gene TRBV28 combines with J gene TRBJ1-6; D remains unclear. The CDR3 loop spans 13 amino acids. The germline V gene encodes CDR1 MDHEN and CDR2 SYDVKM. V shed 6 bases and J shed 5 bases, with 8 bases lying between them. CDR3 sequence: CASRRRDNSPLHF. CDR3 sequence (DNA): TGTGCCAGCAGGCGGAGGGATAATTCACCCCTCCACTTT. Full variable domain (rest looked up from reference TRBV28 and TRBJ1-6): DVKVTQSSRYLVKRTGEKVFLECVQDMDHENMFWYRQDPGLGLRLIYFSYDVKMKEKGDIPEGYSVSREKKERFSLILESASTNQTSMYLCASRRRDNSPLHFGNGTRLTVT.

This chain joins TRBV6-6 and TRBJ1-2, with TRBD1 matching 7 bases. This CDR3 has 13 amino acids. Looked up from germline, CDR1 is MNHNY and CDR2 is SVGAGI (reference sequence). Trimming at V came to 6 bases and at J to 4 bases, leaving 5 bases not matched to a gene. DNA of the CDR3: TGTGCCAGCAGACCCGGGACAGCCTATGGCTACACCTTC. It codes for CASRPGTAYGYTF.

This rearrangement joins TRBV5-1 to TRBJ2-7; D is possibly TRBD1 (6 bases). V gave up 0 bases and J gave up 4 bases, with 14 bases separating them. Germline V gene lookup returns CDR1 SGHRS and CDR2 YFSETQ. CDR3 length equals 15 residues. CDR3 bases: TGCGCCAGCAGCTTGGAATCTAGCAGGGGTTACGAGCAGTACTTC. Residues: CASSLESSRGYEQYF.

This clone was observed a handful of times. In nucleotides, the CDR3 is TGTGCCAGCAGCAAACGATCAGACAGGGGGGAAGATACGCAGTATTTT. Translation gives CASSKRSDRGEDTQYF. The chain employs TRBV21-1 and TRBJ2-3; the table gives TRBD1 as D, unverified against the DNA. TRBV21-1 is a pseudogene locus. This CDR3 comprises 16 residues.

This clone came up once. The chain is built from TRBV3-1 (or the pseudogene TRBV3-2) and TRBJ1-4; TRBD1 matches 7 bases. Germline V gene sequence: CDR1 LGHDT, CDR2 YNNKEL (reference sequence). This CDR3 has 15 amino acids. V trimming: 6 bases; J trimming: 1 base; junction bases outside the gene matches: 5. The CDR3 DNA sequence: TGTGCCAGCAGACAAAGGACAGGAACTAATGAAAAACTGTTTTTT. It encodes CASRQRTGTNEKLFF.

The chain is built from TRBV6-5 and TRBJ2-2, with 9 bases fitting TRBD1. This CDR3 is built from 15 residues. V lost 5 bases to trimming and J lost 1 base; unmatched junction nucleotides: 2. Looked up from germline, CDR1 is MNHEY and CDR2 is SVGAGI. CDR3 sequence (DNA): TGTGCCAGCAGTCGGACAGGGGTGAACACCGGGGAGCTGTTTTTT. As protein: CASSRTGVNTGELFF.

The chain combines TRBV6-1 with TRBJ2-1; 9 nucleotides match TRBD1. The germline V gene encodes CDR1 MNHNS and CDR2 SASEGT. V dropped 3 bases and J dropped 4; count of bases not matched to a gene: 4. The CDR3 runs to 15 residues. The CDR3: CASSEDRGGYNEQFF. Written as DNA, the CDR3 is TGTGCCAGCAGTGAGGACAGGGGCGGATACAATGAGCAGTTCTTC.

The gene calls are TRBV6-5 and TRBJ1-1; a weak D match, TRBD1 (6 bases). Germline V gene sequence: CDR1 MNHEY, CDR2 SVGAGI. The CDR3 extends over 15 amino acids. Trimming cost V 5 bases and J 6 bases, with 19 bases left between them. CDR3 sequence reads: CASSQQQGGRPEAFF. DNA for the CDR3: TGTGCCAGCAGTCAACAACAGGGCGGCCGGCCTGAAGCTTTCTTT.

The rearrangement links TRBV28 to TRBJ1-2; 7 bases are shared with TRBD1. CDR3 length: 12 amino acids. Germline CDR1 MDHEN, CDR2 SYDVKM. The V gene end was trimmed by 10 bases and the J gene end by 5 bases; junction bases not matched to a gene: 7. The CDR3 DNA is TGTGCCACCTCCACGACAGGGTATGGCTACACCTTC. Its translation is CATSTTGYGYTF.

The V call is TRBV27, the J call TRBJ1-2; 7 nucleotides align to TRBD1. The CDR3 is 18 residues long. The germline gives CDR1 MNHEY, CDR2 SMNVEV (reference sequence). J gave up 8 bases and V 7 bases, and 25 bases lay outside the gene matches. As DNA, the CDR3 is TGTGCCAGCAAGCTTTCCGCGTGGTCGACAGGGTTACATTACGGCTACACCTTC. Protein: CASKLSAWSTGLHYGYTF.

The chain combines TRBV7-4 with TRBJ2-2; possible D gene TRBD1, 5 bases. The CDR3 is made up of 14 amino acids. Trimming stripped 3 bases from V and 3 bases from J, with 8 bases between. CDR1 and CDR2 (germline): SGHVT, SQSDAQ. The CDR3 protein is CASSLHRYTGELFF. CDR3 coding DNA: TGTGCCAGCAGCTTGCACAGGTACACCGGGGAGCTGTTTTTT. Combining the CDR3 with reference TRBV7-4 and TRBJ2-2 gives the whole variable domain GAGVSQSPRYKVAKRGRDVALRCDSISGHVTLYWYRQTLGQGSEVLTYSQSDAQRDKSGRPSGRFSAERPERSVSTLKIQRTEQGDSAVYLCASSLHRYTGELFFGEGSRLTVL.

Turning to this clone: This same CDR3 is encoded by further DNA sequences in the sample. The J gene is TRBJ1-5, the V gene TRBV7-2; a possible D gene is TRBD1 (6 bases). The V gene lost 5 bases and the J gene lost 7 bases, with 12 bases spanning the gap. Looked up from germline, CDR1 is SGHTA and CDR2 is FQGNSA. The CDR3 consists of 13 residues. CDR3: CASSQGGGQPQHF. The CDR3 coding sequence is TGTGCCAGCAGCCAGGGTGGGGGCCAGCCCCAGCATTTT.

The V call is TRBV5-1, the J call TRBJ1-1; a possible D gene is TRBD1 (6 bases). The V and J ends lost 0 bases and 1 base respectively, with 10 bases between them. The CDR3 sequence is 15 residues long. Germline lookup yields CDR1 SGHRS and CDR2 YFSETQ. CDR3 residues: CASSLVQGENTEAFF. The CDR3 coding sequence is TGCGCCAGCAGCTTGGTACAGGGCGAGAACACTGAAGCTTTCTTT.